The 15 T cell receptor beta chains below come from one sample, sequenced in a study of cytomegalovirus exposure and HLA in healthy donors. Vbeta (60) and Jbeta (13) primers were used in the PCR. Clones were sequenced by immunoSEQ multiplex PCR, and TCRdb holds only the in-frame ones, with some missing. The data hold some 150,000 clones, with around 82% observed a single time. Sequenced material: PBMCs. The receptor source for this set is a woman between 50 and 59 years old in good health and CMV-seropositive.

In regard to this clone: The identical CDR3 is also encoded by other nucleotide sequences in the sample. CDR3 DNA: TGTGCCAGCAGCCTCGGCGGGAACACTGAAGCTTTCTTT. Encoded protein: CASSLGGNTEAFF. J is TRBJ1-1 and V is TRBV13; D is uncertain. CDR3 size: 13 residues. The V gene lost 5 bases and the J gene lost 1 base, with 8 bases spanning the gap. From germline, CDR1 is PRHDT and CDR2 FYEKMQ (reference sequence).

The genes are TRBV19 and TRBJ2-2; D is unclear. The CDR3 consists of 14 residues. The V gene's germline CDR1 is LNHDA and CDR2 SQIVND (reference sequence). Trimming took off 2 bases at V and 1 base at J, with 5 bases between the two ends. CDR3 nucleotide sequence: TGTGCCAGTAGTATAAGAGAGAACACCGGGGAGCTGTTTTTT. Residues: CASSIRENTGELFF.

The V call is TRBV2, the J call TRBJ1-6; TRBD1 matches 8 bases. The CDR3 has 14 residues. Germline CDR1 reads SNHLY; CDR2 reads FYNNEI. Trimming took 6 bases from V and 6 from J; bases not matched to a gene: 4. In DNA, the CDR3 is TGTGCCAGCAGGACAGGGGTAGTTAATTCACCCCTCCACTTT. This translates into CASRTGVVNSPLHF.

The gene calls are TRBV28 and TRBJ2-3; 8 positions agree with TRBD2. Germline CDR1 and CDR2: MDHEN and SYDVKM. The CDR3 loop spans 15 amino acids. V was clipped by 4 bases and J by 1 base; unmatched bases: 4. The chain's CDR3 is CASSSPAGGTDTQYF. CDR3 DNA: TGTGCCAGCAGTTCACCAGCGGGGGGCACAGATACGCAGTATTTT. The variable domain in full, with the rest retrieved from reference TRBV28 and TRBJ2-3, is DVKVTQSSRYLVKRTGEKVFLECVQDMDHENMFWYRQDPGLGLRLIYFSYDVKMKEKGDIPEGYSVSREKKERFSLILESASTNQTSMYLCASSSPAGGTDTQYFGPGTRLTVL.

The V gene is TRBV5-1, the J gene TRBJ2-7, with 9 nucleotides matching TRBD2. J lost 1 base, V lost 5 bases, and 4 bases had no gene match. CDR1 and CDR2 (germline): SGHRS, YFSETQ. This CDR3 spans 14 amino acids. The CDR3 bases are TGCGCCAGCAGACCGGGACTAGCATCCTACGAGCAGTACTTC. Encoded protein: CASRPGLASYEQYF.

Concerning this clone: Relative to the germline gene, one junction end is altered; a read error may explain this. V and J are TRBV11-2 and TRBJ2-1; D is ambiguous. Germline V lookup: CDR1 SGHAT, CDR2 FQNNGV. The CDR3 sequence is 12 residues long. The CDR3 region is CASSLGRGFGVF. CDR3 in DNA: TGTGCCAGCAGCTTAGGACGCGGATTTGGAGTCTTC. Variable domain in full (rest from reference TRBV11-2 and TRBJ2-1): EAGVAQSPRYKIIEKRQSVAFWCNPISGHATLYWYQQILGQGPKLLIQFQNNGVVDDSQLPKDRFSAERLKGVDSTLKIQPAKLEDSAVYLCASSLGRGFGVFGPGTRLTVL.

This clone was observed a single time. This sequence joins TRBV7-3 and TRBJ2-1; 7 bases are a match to TRBD1. This CDR3 is 16 amino acids long. V gave up 2 bases and J gave up 5 bases; unmatched junction bases: 9. Looked up from germline, CDR1 is SGHTA and CDR2 is FQGTGA. The CDR3 coding sequence is TGTGCCAGCAGCTTAGCGGCGATCAGGGGGAACAATGAGCAGTTCTTC. Translated, it gives CASSLAAIRGNNEQFF.

The chain carries TRBV25-1 and TRBJ2-5; no clear D gene. V was pared by 3 bases and J by 0 bases, with 11 bases between. CDR3 length: 15 residues. The germline V gene has CDR1 MGHDK and CDR2 SYGVNS. The DNA for the CDR3 is TGTGCCAGCAGTGATCCCGGCAGGTACCAAGAGACCCAGTACTTC. Protein product: CASSDPGRYQETQYF.

The rearrangement joins TRBV19 to TRBJ1-5; 9 bases are shared with TRBD1. V lost 7 bases and J lost 5; bases outside the gene matches: 6. Germline assignment: CDR1 LNHDA and CDR2 SQIVND (reference sequence). The CDR3 loop spans 14 amino acids. CDR3 in DNA: TGTGCCAGTACCCCGGACAGGGGCTATCAGCCCCAGCATTTT. Its protein is CASTPDRGYQPQHF.

This chain links TRBV6-5 with TRBJ2-7; TRBD1 agrees at 7 bases. Germline-derived CDR1 and CDR2 are MNHEY and SVGAGI. Unmatched junction bases numbered 11, after V lost 6 bases and J lost 6 bases. The CDR3 spans 14 residues. CDR3 residues: CASRAPKGAGEQYF. CDR3 sequence (DNA): TGTGCCAGCAGAGCCCCAAAGGGGGCTGGCGAGCAGTACTTC.

The rearrangement uses TRBV5-4 and TRBJ2-1, with 15 bases lining up with TRBD2. In germline, CDR1 is SGHNT, CDR2 YYREEE (reference sequence). V was clipped by 4 bases and J by 9 bases; unmatched bases: 8. The CDR3 covers 16 residues. CDR3 coding DNA: TGTGCCAGCAGCCCTCCGGGACTAGCGGGGGGTGGTGAGCAGTTCTTC. It translates to CASSPPGLAGGGEQFF.

This clone was picked up a small number of times. The genes are TRBV19 and TRBJ2-2, with D possibly TRBD1 on 6 matching bases. Germline CDR1 LNHDA, CDR2 SQIVND (reference sequence). The V end was cut by 10 bases, the J end by 6 bases, with 18 bases between. The length of the CDR3 is 14 residues. The CDR3 protein is CATWQGLGSGELFF. The CDR3 coding sequence is TGTGCCACTTGGCAGGGGCTGGGATCCGGGGAGCTGTTTTTT.

This clone was seen only once. The chain carries TRBV7-2 and TRBJ2-2; 7 bases are shared with TRBD2. The CDR3 contains 13 residues. V lost 5 bases to trimming and J lost 10 bases; unmatched junction nucleotides: 7. CDR1 and CDR2 from the germline V gene are SGHTA and FQGNSA. The DNA for the CDR3 is TGTGCCAGCAGCACAGCGGGGAGGGCGGAGCTGTTTTTT. Translated, it gives CASSTAGRAELFF. Together with reference TRBV7-2 and TRBJ2-2, the CDR3 gives the full variable domain: GAGVSQSPSNKVTEKGKDVELRCDPISGHTALYWYRQSLGQGLEFLIYFQGNSAPDKSGLPSDRFSAERTGGSVSTLTIQRTQQEDSAVYLCASSTAGRAELFFGEGSRLTVL.

The chain links TRBV9 to TRBJ2-3, with TRBD1 matching over 11 bases. Germline V CDR1 and CDR2: SGDLS, YYNGEE. The CDR3 runs to 16 residues. The V and J ends lost 0 bases and 1 base, in that order; junction bases with no gene match: 1. The CDR3 here is CASSVEGQGGTDTQYF. The DNA for the CDR3 is TGTGCCAGCAGCGTAGAGGGACAGGGGGGCACAGATACGCAGTATTTT. Together with reference TRBV9 and TRBJ2-3, the CDR3 gives the full variable domain: DSGVTQTPKHLITATGQRVTLRCSPRSGDLSVYWYQQSLDQGLQFLIQYYNGEERAKGNILERFSAQQFPDLHSELNLSSLELGDSALYFCASSVEGQGGTDTQYFGPGTRLTVL.

The V and J genes are TRBV7-6 and TRBJ1-5; D is unclear. The CDR3 is 13 residues long. CDR1 is SGHVS and CDR2 is FNYEAQ in the germline V gene. V dropped 4 bases and J dropped 5 bases, with 9 bases sitting between them. Written as DNA, the CDR3 is TGTGCCAGCAGCTCGCGAGAGGATCAGCCCCAGCATTTT. Protein: CASSSREDQPQHF.